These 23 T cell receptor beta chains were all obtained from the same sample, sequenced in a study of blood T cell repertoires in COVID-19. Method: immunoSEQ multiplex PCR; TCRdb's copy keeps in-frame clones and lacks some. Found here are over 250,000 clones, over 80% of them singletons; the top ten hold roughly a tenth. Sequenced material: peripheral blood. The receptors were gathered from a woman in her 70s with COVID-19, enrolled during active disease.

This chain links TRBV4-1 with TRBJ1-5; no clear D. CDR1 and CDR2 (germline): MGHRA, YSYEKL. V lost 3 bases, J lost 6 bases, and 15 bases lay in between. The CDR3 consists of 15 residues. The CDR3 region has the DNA TGCGCCAGCAGCCAGCCAGGACGGGGTGCTCAGCCCCAGCATTTT. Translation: CASSQPGRGAQPQHF.

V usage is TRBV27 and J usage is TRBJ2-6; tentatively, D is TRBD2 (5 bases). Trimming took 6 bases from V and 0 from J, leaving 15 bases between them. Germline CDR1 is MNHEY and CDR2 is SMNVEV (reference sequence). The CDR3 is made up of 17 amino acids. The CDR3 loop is CASRSFRSDSGANVLTF. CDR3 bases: TGTGCCAGCAGATCCTTTCGTAGCGACTCTGGGGCCAACGTCCTGACTTTC.

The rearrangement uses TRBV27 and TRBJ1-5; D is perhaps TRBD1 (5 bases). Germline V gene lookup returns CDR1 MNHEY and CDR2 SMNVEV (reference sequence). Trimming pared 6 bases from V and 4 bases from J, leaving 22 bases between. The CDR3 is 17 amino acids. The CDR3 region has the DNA TGTGCCAGCAGCCCATGGGGGGGTGTGGACCCAAATCAGCCCCAGCATTTT. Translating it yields CASSPWGGVDPNQPQHF.

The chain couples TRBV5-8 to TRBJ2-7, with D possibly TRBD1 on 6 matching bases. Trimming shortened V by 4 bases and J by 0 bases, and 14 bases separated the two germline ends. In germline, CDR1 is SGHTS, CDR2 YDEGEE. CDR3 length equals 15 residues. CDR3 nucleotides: TGTGCCAGCAGCCGAGGGACATTCAGCTCCTACGAGCAGTACTTC. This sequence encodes CASSRGTFSSYEQYF.

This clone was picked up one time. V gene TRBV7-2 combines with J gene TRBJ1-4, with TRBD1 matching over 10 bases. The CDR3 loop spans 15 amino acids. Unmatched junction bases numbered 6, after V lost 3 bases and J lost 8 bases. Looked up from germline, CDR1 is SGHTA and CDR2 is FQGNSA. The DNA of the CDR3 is TGTGCCAGCAGCTTCCAGGACAGGGGGTTCGAAAAACTGTTTTTT. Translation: CASSFQDRGFEKLFF.

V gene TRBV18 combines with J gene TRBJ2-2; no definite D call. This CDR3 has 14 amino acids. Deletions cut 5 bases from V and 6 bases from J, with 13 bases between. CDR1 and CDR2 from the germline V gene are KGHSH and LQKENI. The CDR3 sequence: CASSTMEGSGELFF. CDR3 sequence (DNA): TGTGCCAGCTCAACTATGGAAGGTTCCGGGGAGCTGTTTTTT.

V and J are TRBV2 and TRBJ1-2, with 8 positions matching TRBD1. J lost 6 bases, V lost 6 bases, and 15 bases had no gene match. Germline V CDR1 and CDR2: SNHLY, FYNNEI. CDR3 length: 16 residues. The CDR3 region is CASSFSIKTGGDGYTF. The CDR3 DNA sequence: TGTGCCAGCAGCTTCAGTATCAAAACAGGGGGAGATGGCTACACCTTC.

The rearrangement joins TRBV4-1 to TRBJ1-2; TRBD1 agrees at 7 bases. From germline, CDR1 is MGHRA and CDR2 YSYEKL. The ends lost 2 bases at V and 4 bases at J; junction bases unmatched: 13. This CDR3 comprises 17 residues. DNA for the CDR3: TGCGCCAGCAGCCAAAGAGTAGAGGGGGCATATGTCTATGGCTACACCTTC. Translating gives CASSQRVEGAYVYGYTF.

The CDR3 bases are TGTGCCAGCAGTTTAAGGGGGAATCAGCCCCAGCATTTT. Its translation is CASSLRGNQPQHF. The V and J genes are TRBV27 and TRBJ1-5, with TRBD1 as a possible D gene (6 bases). This CDR3 is 13 amino acids long. V was trimmed by 2 bases and J by 4 bases, leaving 6 bases between them. Germline CDR1 is MNHEY and CDR2 is SMNVEV (reference sequence).

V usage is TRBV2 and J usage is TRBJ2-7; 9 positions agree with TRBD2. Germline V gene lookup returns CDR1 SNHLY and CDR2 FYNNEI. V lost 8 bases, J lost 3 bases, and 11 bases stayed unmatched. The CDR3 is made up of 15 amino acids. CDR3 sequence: CASGTLGSGSYEQYF. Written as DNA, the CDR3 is TGTGCCAGCGGGACTCTAGGTAGCGGGAGCTACGAGCAGTACTTC.

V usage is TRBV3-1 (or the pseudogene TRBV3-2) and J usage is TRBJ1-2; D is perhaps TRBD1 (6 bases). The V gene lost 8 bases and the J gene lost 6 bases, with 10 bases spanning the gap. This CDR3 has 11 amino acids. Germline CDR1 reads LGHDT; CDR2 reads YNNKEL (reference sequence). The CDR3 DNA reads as TGTGCCAGCGAGGGGGGGGATGGCTACACCTTC. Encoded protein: CASEGGDGYTF.

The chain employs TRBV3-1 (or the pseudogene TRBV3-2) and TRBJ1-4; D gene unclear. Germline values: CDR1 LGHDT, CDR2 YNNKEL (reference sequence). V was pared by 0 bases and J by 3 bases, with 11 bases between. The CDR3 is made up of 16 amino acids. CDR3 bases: TGTGCCAGCAGCCAAGATCACCGAGTAGCTAATGAAAAACTGTTTTTT. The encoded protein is CASSQDHRVANEKLFF.

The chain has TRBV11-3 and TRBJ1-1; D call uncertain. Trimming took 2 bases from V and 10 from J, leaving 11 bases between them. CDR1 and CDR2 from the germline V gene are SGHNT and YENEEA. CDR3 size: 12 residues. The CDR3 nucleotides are TGTGCCAGCAGCTTACAGGAACCCCTAGCTTTCTTT. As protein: CASSLQEPLAFF.

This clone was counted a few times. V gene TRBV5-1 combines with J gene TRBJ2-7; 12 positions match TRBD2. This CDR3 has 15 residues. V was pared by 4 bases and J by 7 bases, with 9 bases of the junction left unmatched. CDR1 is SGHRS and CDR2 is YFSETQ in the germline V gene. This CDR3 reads CASSPRTSGVGEQYF. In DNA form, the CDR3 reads TGCGCCAGCAGCCCACGGACTAGCGGGGTGGGGGAGCAGTACTTC.

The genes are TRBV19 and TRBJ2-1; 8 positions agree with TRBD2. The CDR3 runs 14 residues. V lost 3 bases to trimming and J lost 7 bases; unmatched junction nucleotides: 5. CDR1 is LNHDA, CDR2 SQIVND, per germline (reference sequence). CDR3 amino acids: CASSIAGGRNEQFF. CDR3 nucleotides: TGTGCCAGTAGTATTGCGGGAGGTAGGAATGAGCAGTTCTTC.

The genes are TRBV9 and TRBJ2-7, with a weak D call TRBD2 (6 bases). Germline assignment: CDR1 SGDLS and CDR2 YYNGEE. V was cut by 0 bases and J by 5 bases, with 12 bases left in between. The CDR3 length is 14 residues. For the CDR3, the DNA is TGTGCCAGCAGCGTAGCGGGAGAATTGAACGAGCAGTACTTC. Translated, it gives CASSVAGELNEQYF.

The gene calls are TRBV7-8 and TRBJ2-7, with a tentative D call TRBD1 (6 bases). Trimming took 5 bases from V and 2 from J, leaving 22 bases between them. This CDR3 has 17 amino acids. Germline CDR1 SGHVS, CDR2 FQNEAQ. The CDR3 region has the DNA TGTGCCAGCAGCCCCAGAACCAACCAGGGGATCCCCTACGAGCAGTACTTC. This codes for CASSPRTNQGIPYEQYF.

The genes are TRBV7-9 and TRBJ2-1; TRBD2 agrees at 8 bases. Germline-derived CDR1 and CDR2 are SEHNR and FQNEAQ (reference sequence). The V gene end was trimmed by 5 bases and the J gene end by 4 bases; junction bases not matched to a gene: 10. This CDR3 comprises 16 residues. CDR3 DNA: TGTGCCAGCAGCACTTCCGGGACTAGTAAGTACAATGAGCAGTTCTTC. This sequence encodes CASSTSGTSKYNEQFF.

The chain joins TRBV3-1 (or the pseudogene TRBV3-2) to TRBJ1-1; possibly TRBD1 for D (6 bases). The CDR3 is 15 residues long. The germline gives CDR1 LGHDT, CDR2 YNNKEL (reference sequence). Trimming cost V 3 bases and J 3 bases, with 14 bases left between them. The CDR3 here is CASSQAGGAYTEAFF. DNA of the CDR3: TGTGCCAGCAGCCAGGCCGGGGGGGCCTACACTGAAGCTTTCTTT.

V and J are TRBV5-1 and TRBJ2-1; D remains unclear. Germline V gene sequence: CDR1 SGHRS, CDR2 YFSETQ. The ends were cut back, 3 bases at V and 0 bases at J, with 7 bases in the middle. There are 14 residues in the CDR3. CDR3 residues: CASSSRVSYNEQFF. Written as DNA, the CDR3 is TGCGCCAGCAGCTCAAGAGTCTCCTACAATGAGCAGTTCTTC.

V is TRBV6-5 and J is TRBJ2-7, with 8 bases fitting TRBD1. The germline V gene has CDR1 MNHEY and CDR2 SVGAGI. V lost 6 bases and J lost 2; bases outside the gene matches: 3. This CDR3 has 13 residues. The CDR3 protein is CASRSGQAYEQYF. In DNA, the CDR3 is TGTGCCAGCAGATCGGGACAGGCCTACGAGCAGTACTTC.

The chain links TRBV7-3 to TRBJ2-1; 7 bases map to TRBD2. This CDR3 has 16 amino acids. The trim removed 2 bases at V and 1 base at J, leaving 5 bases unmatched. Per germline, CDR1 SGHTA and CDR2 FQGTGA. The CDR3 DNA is TGTGCCAGCAGCTTAGTTGGCGGGAGTTCCTACAATGAGCAGTTCTTC. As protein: CASSLVGGSSYNEQFF.

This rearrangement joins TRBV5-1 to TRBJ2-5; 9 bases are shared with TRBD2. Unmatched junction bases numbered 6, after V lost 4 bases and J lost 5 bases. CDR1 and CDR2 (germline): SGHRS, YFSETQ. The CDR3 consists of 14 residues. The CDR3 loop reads CASSQGLALETQYF. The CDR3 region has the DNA TGCGCCAGCAGCCAAGGACTAGCGCTGGAGACCCAGTACTTC.